This is a list of T cell receptor beta chains from one sample in a study of T cell responses to AZD1222 COVID-19 vaccine. Profiled with immunoSEQ multiplex PCR; TCRdb holds only in-frame clones, not every one. The sample lists 150,000 or so clones; around nine tenths were seen once. This material consisted of peripheral blood, taken on day 0 of AZD1222 vaccination. These receptors came from an adult in good health. Each CDR3 is given with its conserved first and last residue. A D gene is named only where the DNA matches it firmly. Size is omitted from some rows. Given values are once, few, many or a class for expanded clones.

v_gene,abundance,len,j_gene,d_gene,CDR3aa,CDR3nt
TRBV28,-,17,TRBJ2-1,TRBD2,CASSLVVGGGKYNEQFF,TGTGCCAGCAGTTTAGTAGTCGGCGGGGGGAAATACAATGAGCAGTTCTTC
TRBV19,-,14,TRBJ1-2,-,CASSIGPGDYGYTF,TGTGCCAGTAGTATTGGGCCAGGGGACTATGGCTACACCTTC
TRBV28,-,12,TRBJ2-2,-,CASSPSWGELFF,TGTGCCAGCAGTCCGTCGTGGGGGGAGCTGTTTTTT
TRBV12-3/TRBV12-4,-,11,TRBJ1-3,-,CASSFGNTIYF,TGTGCCAGCAGTTTCGGAAACACCATATATTTT
TRBV6-5,few,15,TRBJ2-7,-,CASSYKFSDSYEQYF,TGTGCCAGCAGTTACAAGTTTAGCGACTCCTACGAGCAGTACTTC
TRBV28,once,14,TRBJ1-2,-,CASRKTSGSYGYTF,TGTGCCAGCAGGAAGACCTCAGGGTCCTATGGCTACACCTTC
TRBV29-1,-,13,TRBJ1-3,-,CSVGVNSGNTIYF,TGCAGCGTTGGGGTTAACTCTGGAAACACCATATATTTT
TRBV4-3,-,12,TRBJ2-1,-,CASSQVRNEQFF,TGCGCCAGCAGCCAGGTTAGGAATGAGCAGTTCTTC
TRBV30,-,15,TRBJ2-7,TRBD1,CAWMTVPGTGYEQYF,TGTGCCTGGATGACGGTACCCGGGACAGGCTACGAGCAGTACTTC
TRBV12-3/TRBV12-4,-,13,TRBJ1-1,-,CASSLARDTMAFF,TGTGCCAGCAGTTTAGCCCGGGACACGATGGCTTTCTTT
TRBV2,once,14,TRBJ2-1,TRBD2,CAIIRTSGMDEQFF,TGTGCCATCATAAGGACTAGCGGGATGGATGAGCAGTTCTTC
TRBV28,-,14,TRBJ2-3,TRBD2,CASSLRTSGRSANF,TGTGCCAGCAGTTTACGGACTAGCGGGAGGTCGGCGAATTTT
TRBV6-5,-,13,TRBJ1-1,-,CASVGTMNTEAFF,TGTGCCAGCGTCGGGACGATGAACACTGAAGCTTTCTTT
TRBV28,-,16,TRBJ1-3,-,CASSFLPGASGNTIYF,TGTGCCAGCAGTTTCCTTCCGGGGGCTTCTGGAAACACCATATATTTT
TRBV30,few,11,TRBJ1-1,-,CAWRTGTEAFF,TGTGCCTGGAGAACCGGGACTGAAGCTTTCTTT
TRBV7-9,-,18,TRBJ2-1,TRBD2,CASSSPRTSATTNNEQFF,TGTGCCAGCAGCTCACCACGGACTAGCGCAACAACCAACAATGAGCAGTTCTTC
TRBV24-1,-,14,TRBJ1-5,-,CATSDLEENQPQHF,TGTGCCACCAGTGATTTAGAGGAAAATCAGCCCCAGCATTTT
TRBV5-8,-,14,TRBJ1-1,TRBD1,CASSLTGGNTEAFF,TGTGCCAGCAGCTTGACAGGGGGAAACACTGAAGCTTTCTTT
TRBV12-3/TRBV12-4,-,13,TRBJ2-5,-,CASSLFPSETQYF,TGTGCCAGCAGTTTGTTCCCCTCAGAGACCCAGTACTTC
TRBV11-1,-,15,TRBJ2-2,-,CASDKTGANTGELFF,TGTGCCAGCGACAAGACAGGTGCGAACACCGGGGAGCTGTTTTTT
TRBV11-2,-,12,TRBJ2-5,-,CASSPARETQYF,TGTGCCAGCAGCCCGGCGCGAGAGACCCAGTACTTC
TRBV28,once,16,TRBJ1-4,TRBD1,CATNGGEDRVNEKLFF,TGTGCCACCAATGGGGGGGAGGACAGGGTCAATGAAAAACTGTTTTTT
TRBV5-5,-,16,TRBJ2-2,TRBD1,CASSLGTGPNTGELFF,TGTGCCAGCAGCTTGGGGACAGGCCCGAACACCGGGGAGCTGTTTTTT
TRBV27,-,13,TRBJ2-1,-,CASAEKSYNEQFF,TGTGCCAGCGCTGAAAAATCCTACAATGAGCAGTTCTTC
TRBV4-1,-,14,TRBJ1-2,-,CASSLEQGGYGYTF,TGCGCCAGCAGCCTAGAACAGGGAGGCTATGGCTACACCTTC
TRBV21-1,-,16,TRBJ1-5,-,CASSKAGPSLNQPQHF,TGTGCCAGCAGCAAAGCGGGCCCTTCACTGAATCAGCCCCAGCATTTT
TRBV28,-,13,TRBJ1-4,-,CASTGGSDEKLFF,TGTGCCAGCACCGGGGGGTCGGATGAAAAACTGTTTTTT
TRBV6-1,-,14,TRBJ1-5,-,CASSEAGGDQPQHF,TGTGCCAGCAGTGAAGCGGGGGGGGATCAGCCCCAGCATTTT
TRBV7-2,-,16,TRBJ2-3,-,CASSLGAGANTDTQYF,TGTGCCAGCAGCTTAGGAGCAGGGGCCAACACAGATACGCAGTATTTT
TRBV19,-,15,TRBJ2-1,TRBD2,CASSLAGASYNEQFF,TGTGCCAGTAGTCTAGCGGGAGCCTCCTACAATGAGCAGTTCTTC
TRBV7-2,-,14,TRBJ2-5,-,CASSWRAIQETQYF,TGTGCCAGCAGCTGGCGGGCTATACAAGAGACCCAGTACTTC
TRBV3-1/TRBV3-2,-,19,TRBJ2-7,-,CASSQDITLYDGSSYEQYF,TGTGCCAGCAGCCAAGATATTACACTATACGATGGGAGCTCCTACGAGCAGTACTTC
TRBV16,-,16,TRBJ1-4,-,CASSQSSTALYEKLFF,TGTGCCAGCAGCCAATCGTCGACAGCCTTATATGAAAAACTGTTTTTT
TRBV24-1,-,16,TRBJ2-3,-,CATSDLLGLFADTQYF,TGTGCCACCAGTGATTTATTAGGGTTGTTTGCAGATACGCAGTATTTT
TRBV7-3,-,14,TRBJ2-1,-,CASSWLAPFDEQFF,TGTGCCAGCAGCTGGCTAGCCCCCTTTGATGAGCAGTTCTTC
TRBV2,-,13,TRBJ1-2,-,CASSFGQIYGYTF,TGTGCCAGCAGTTTTGGACAGATCTATGGCTACACCTTC
TRBV9,-,17,TRBJ2-6,TRBD2,CASSVTSGFSGANVLTF,TGTGCCAGCAGCGTAACTAGCGGGTTCTCTGGGGCCAACGTCCTGACTTTC
TRBV6-2/TRBV6-3,-,19,TRBJ2-7,TRBD2,CASSHGTSGSVRKSYEQYF,TGTGCCAGCAGTCACGGGACTAGCGGGAGCGTCAGGAAGAGCTACGAGCAGTACTTC
TRBV19,-,19,TRBJ1-5,TRBD1,CASSTRGDRGLQGNQPQHF,TGTGCCAGTAGTACGAGGGGGGACAGGGGGCTTCAGGGCAATCAGCCCCAGCATTTT
TRBV13,-,15,TRBJ2-1,-,CASSLWQGFLNEQFF,TGTGCCAGCAGCTTGTGGCAGGGATTCCTCAATGAGCAGTTCTTC
TRBV18,-,12,TRBJ1-6,-,CASSPGLSPLHF,TGTGCCAGCTCACCTGGGCTCTCACCCCTCCACTTT
TRBV5-1,-,18,TRBJ2-4,-,CASSFTGLGLQEVNIQYF,TGCGCCAGCAGCTTCACTGGACTCGGACTACAAGAGGTAAACATTCAGTACTTC
TRBV28,-,15,TRBJ1-6,TRBD1,CASSRDRDYNSPLHF,TGTGCCAGCAGCAGGGACAGGGATTATAATTCACCCCTCCACTTT
TRBV19,once,15,TRBJ1-5,TRBD1,CASSMGDRSGQPQHF,TGTGCCAGTAGTATGGGGGACAGGTCGGGTCAGCCCCAGCATTTT
TRBV13,once,14,TRBJ1-1,-,CASSHRQAGTEAFF,TGTGCCAGCAGCCACCGACAGGCGGGCACTGAAGCTTTCTTT
TRBV18,-,16,TRBJ2-1,-,CASSPDVADPYNEQFF,TGTGCCAGCTCTCCGGATGTGGCAGATCCCTACAATGAGCAGTTCTTC
TRBV2,-,13,TRBJ2-1,TRBD1,CAETGTGGNEQFF,TGTGCCGAGACCGGGACAGGGGGAAATGAGCAGTTCTTC
TRBV18,-,14,TRBJ1-1,-,CASSVFAPNTEAFF,TGTGCCAGCTCAGTTTTTGCGCCGAACACTGAAGCTTTCTTT
TRBV28,-,12,TRBJ1-2,-,CASSLEGGGYTF,TGTGCCAGCAGTTTAGAGGGTGGTGGCTACACCTTC
TRBV6-5,-,14,TRBJ1-1,-,CASSYSIGGTEAFF,TGTGCCAGCAGTTACTCGATTGGTGGGACTGAAGCTTTCTTT
TRBV18,-,13,TRBJ2-7,-,CASSPPGPYEQYF,TGTGCCAGCTCACCACCCGGACCCTACGAGCAGTACTTC
TRBV7-9,-,16,TRBJ2-3,-,CASSLGAKEGTDTQYF,TGTGCCAGCAGCTTAGGAGCGAAGGAGGGCACAGATACGCAGTATTTT
TRBV4-1,-,14,TRBJ2-1,-,CASSLTESYNEQFF,TGCGCCAGCAGCCTGACCGAATCCTACAATGAGCAGTTCTTC
TRBV5-6,-,12,TRBJ2-7,-,CASSTRRNEQYF,TGTGCCAGCAGCACTCGTAGAAACGAGCAGTACTTC